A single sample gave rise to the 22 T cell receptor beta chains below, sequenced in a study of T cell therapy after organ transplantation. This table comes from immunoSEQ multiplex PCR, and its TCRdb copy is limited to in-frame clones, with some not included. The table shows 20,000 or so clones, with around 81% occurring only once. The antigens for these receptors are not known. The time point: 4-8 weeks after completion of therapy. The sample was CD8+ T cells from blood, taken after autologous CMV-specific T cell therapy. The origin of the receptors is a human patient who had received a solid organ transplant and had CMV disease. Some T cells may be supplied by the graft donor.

The CDR3, as DNA: TGTGCCAGCAGCAAGTTTGTTAAGTGCCACAGTCGGGCCAACGTCCTGACTTTC. This gives the protein CASSKFVKCHSRANVLTF. The rearrangement links TRBV7-7 to TRBJ2-6; no firm D call. The CDR3 extends over 18 amino acids. Trimming pared 5 bases from V and 5 bases from J, leaving 22 bases between. Looked up from germline, CDR1 is SSHAT and CDR2 is FNYEAQ (reference sequence).

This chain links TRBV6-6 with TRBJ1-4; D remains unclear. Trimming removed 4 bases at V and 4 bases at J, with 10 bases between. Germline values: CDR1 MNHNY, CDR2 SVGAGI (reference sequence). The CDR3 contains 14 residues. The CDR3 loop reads CASSSPGNNEKLFF. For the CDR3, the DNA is TGTGCCAGCAGTTCCCCCGGAAATAATGAAAAACTGTTTTTT.

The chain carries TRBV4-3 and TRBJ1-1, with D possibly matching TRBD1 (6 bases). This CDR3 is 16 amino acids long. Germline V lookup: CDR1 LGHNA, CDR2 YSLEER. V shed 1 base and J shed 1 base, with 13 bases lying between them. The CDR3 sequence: CASSQGMGGWNTEAFF. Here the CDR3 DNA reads TGCGCCAGCAGCCAAGGGATGGGGGGCTGGAACACTGAAGCTTTCTTT.

The CDR3 region is CASSFGRSYEQYF. CDR3 nucleotides: TGTGCCAGCAGCTTCGGCAGGAGCTACGAGCAGTACTTC. The gene calls are TRBV13 and TRBJ2-7, with D unclear. The CDR3 is 13 residues long. Germline values: CDR1 PRHDT, CDR2 FYEKMQ (reference sequence). V was cut by 3 bases and J by 3 bases, with 9 bases left in between.

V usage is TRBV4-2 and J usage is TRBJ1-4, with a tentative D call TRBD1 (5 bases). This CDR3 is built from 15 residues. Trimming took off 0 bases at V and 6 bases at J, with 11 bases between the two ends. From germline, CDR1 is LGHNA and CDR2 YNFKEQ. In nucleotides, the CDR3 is TGTGCCAGCAGCCAAGATGAGGAGGGGCATGAAAAACTGTTTTTT. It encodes CASSQDEEGHEKLFF.

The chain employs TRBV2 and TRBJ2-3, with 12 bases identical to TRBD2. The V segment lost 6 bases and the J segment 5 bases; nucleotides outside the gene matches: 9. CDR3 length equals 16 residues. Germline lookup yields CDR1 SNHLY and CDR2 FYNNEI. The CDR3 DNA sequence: TGTGCCAGCAGGGTTAGACTAGCGGGAGTGATAGATACGCAGTATTTT. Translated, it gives CASRVRLAGVIDTQYF.

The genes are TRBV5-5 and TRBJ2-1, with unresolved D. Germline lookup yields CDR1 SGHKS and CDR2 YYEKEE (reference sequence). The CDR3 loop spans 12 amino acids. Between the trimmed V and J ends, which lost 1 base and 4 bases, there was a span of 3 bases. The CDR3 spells CASSLSYNEQFF. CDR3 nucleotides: TGTGCCAGCAGCTTGAGTTACAATGAGCAGTTCTTC.

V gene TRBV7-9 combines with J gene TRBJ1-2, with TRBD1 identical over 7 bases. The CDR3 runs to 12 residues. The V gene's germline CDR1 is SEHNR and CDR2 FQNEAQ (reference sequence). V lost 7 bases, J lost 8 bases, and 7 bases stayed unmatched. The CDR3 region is CASTRGGEGYTF. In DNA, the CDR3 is TGTGCCAGCACCAGGGGGGGCGAAGGCTACACCTTC.

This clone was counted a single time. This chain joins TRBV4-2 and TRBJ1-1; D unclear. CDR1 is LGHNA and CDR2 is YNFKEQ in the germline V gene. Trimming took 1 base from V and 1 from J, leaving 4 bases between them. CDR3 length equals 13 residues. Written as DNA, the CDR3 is TGTGCCAGCAGCCAAGTGGCGAACACTGAAGCTTTCTTT. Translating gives CASSQVANTEAFF.

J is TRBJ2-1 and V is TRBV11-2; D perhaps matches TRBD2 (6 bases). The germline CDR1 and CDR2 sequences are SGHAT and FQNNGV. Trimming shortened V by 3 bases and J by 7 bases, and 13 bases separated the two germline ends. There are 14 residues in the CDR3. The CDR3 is CASSLWLAPNEQFF. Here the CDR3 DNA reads TGTGCCAGCAGCTTGTGGCTAGCGCCTAATGAGCAGTTCTTC.

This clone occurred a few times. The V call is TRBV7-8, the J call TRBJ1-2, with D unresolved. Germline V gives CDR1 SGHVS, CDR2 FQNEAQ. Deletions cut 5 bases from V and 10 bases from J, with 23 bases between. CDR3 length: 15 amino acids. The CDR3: CASSPPRTGRWDYTF. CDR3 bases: TGTGCCAGCAGCCCACCTAGGACCGGACGGTGGGACTACACCTTC.

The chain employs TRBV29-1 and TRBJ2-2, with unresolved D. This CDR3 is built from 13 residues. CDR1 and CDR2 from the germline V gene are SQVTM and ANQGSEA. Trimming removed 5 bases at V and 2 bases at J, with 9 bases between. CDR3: CSVRPENTGELFF. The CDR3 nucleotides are TGCAGCGTTCGGCCGGAAAACACCGGGGAGCTGTTTTTT.

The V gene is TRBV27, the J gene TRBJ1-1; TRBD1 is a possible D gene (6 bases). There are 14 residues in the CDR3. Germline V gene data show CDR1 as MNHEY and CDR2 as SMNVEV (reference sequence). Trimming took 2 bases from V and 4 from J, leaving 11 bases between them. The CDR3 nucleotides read TGTGCCAGCAGTTTAGGGGGCGCAATCACTGAAGCTTTCTTT. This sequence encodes CASSLGGAITEAFF.

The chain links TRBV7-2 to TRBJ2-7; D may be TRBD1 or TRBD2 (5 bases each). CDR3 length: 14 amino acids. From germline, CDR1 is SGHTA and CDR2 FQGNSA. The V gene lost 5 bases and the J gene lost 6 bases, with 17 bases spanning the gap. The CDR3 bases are TGTGCCAGCAGCATCCGGCAGGGACGAGGCGAGCAGTACTTC. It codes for CASSIRQGRGEQYF.

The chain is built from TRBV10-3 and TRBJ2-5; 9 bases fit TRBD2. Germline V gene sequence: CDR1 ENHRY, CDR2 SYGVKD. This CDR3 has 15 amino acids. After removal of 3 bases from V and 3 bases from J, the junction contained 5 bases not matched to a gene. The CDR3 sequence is CAISDPGTSKETQYF. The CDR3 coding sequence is TGTGCCATCAGTGATCCCGGGACTAGCAAAGAGACCCAGTACTTC.

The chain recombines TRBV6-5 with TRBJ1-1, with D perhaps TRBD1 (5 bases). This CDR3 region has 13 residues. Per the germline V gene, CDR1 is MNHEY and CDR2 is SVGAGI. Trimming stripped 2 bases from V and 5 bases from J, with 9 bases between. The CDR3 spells CASSYAGGTEAFF. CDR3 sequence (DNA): TGTGCCAGCAGTTACGCCGGGGGTACTGAAGCTTTCTTT.

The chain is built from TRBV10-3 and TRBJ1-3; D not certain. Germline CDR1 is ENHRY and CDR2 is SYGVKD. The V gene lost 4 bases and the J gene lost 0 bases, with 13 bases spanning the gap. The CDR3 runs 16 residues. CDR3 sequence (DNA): TGTGCCATCAGTGCAGATGTCGCGATCTCTGGAAACACCATATATTTT. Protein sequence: CAISADVAISGNTIYF.

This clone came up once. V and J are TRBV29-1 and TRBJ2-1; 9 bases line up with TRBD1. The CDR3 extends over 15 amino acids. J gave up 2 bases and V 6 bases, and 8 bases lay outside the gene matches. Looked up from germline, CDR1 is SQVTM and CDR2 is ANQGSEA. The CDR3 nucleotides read TGCAGCGTGGGGTCGACAGGGGGAGCCTACAATGAGCAGTTCTTC. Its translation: CSVGSTGGAYNEQFF.

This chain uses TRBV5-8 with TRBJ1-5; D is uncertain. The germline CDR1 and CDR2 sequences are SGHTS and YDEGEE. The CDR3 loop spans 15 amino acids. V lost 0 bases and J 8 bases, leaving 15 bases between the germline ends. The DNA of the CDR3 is TGTGCCAGCAGCTTGGAAGTAACACGTATGGAGCCCCAGCATTTT. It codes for CASSLEVTRMEPQHF.

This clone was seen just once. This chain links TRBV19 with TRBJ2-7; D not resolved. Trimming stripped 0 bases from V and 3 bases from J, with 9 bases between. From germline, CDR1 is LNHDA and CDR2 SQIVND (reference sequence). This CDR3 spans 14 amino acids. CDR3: CASSIDLEDYEQYF. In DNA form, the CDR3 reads TGTGCCAGTAGTATAGATCTCGAGGACTACGAGCAGTACTTC.

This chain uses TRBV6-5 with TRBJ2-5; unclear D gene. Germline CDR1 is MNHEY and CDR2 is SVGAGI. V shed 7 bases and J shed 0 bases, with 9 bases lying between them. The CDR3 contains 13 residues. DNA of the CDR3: TGTGCCAGCATGCAGGCTTACCAAGAGACCCAGTACTTC. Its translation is CASMQAYQETQYF.

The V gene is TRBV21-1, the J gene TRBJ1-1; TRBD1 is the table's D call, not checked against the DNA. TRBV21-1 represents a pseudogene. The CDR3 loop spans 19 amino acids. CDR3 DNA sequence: TGTGCCAACAGCAAAGACTCTGTGGTCAGGGGACCGAGGAACACTGAAGCTTTCTTT. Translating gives CANSKDSVVRGPRNTEAFF.